This T cell receptor (beta chain) is drawn from a study of regulatory T cells in long-lasting Graves disease. Notes on the study in general: For persistent Graves' patients, TCR diversity was lower than for newly diagnosed ones. Favored gene segments in persistent disease were TRBV28, TRBJ1-2 and TRBJ2-5.

V dropped 0 bases and J dropped 7 bases, with 16 bases sitting between them. This CDR3 is 15 amino acids long. CDR1 SGHKS and CDR2 YYEKEE come from the germline V gene (reference sequence). There are many counts of this clonotype. Its antigen is not known. The time point here: newly diagnosed GD, antithyroid drugs for less than 3 months. Preparation of the TCR library used RNA extracted from PBMCs. iRepertoire HTBI primers and Arm-PCR of CDR3 regions built TCR beta libraries. MiXCR, run by TCRdb on the multiplex PCR reads, gives a single entry per CDR3 protein. The data contain 350,000 to 400,000 distinct CDR3 sequences, about 17% of them singletons. These data were also reused for a study on T cells in Graves' hyperthyroidism and ophthalmopathy. That source reports: Using the HTBI primer set, a first-round RT-PCR was run on the TCR CDR3.

The sequenced sample was peripheral blood mononuclear cells (PBMCs), obtained at new diagnosis, from a patient treated with antithyroid drugs. The TCR was taken from a young woman with Graves disease. This chain uses TRBV5-5 with TRBJ2-5; perhaps TRBD1 as D (6 bases). This CDR3 is CASSLEWTALGTQYF. In DNA form, the CDR3 reads TGTGCCAGCAGCTTGGAGTGGACAGCCCTGGGGACCCAGTACTTC.